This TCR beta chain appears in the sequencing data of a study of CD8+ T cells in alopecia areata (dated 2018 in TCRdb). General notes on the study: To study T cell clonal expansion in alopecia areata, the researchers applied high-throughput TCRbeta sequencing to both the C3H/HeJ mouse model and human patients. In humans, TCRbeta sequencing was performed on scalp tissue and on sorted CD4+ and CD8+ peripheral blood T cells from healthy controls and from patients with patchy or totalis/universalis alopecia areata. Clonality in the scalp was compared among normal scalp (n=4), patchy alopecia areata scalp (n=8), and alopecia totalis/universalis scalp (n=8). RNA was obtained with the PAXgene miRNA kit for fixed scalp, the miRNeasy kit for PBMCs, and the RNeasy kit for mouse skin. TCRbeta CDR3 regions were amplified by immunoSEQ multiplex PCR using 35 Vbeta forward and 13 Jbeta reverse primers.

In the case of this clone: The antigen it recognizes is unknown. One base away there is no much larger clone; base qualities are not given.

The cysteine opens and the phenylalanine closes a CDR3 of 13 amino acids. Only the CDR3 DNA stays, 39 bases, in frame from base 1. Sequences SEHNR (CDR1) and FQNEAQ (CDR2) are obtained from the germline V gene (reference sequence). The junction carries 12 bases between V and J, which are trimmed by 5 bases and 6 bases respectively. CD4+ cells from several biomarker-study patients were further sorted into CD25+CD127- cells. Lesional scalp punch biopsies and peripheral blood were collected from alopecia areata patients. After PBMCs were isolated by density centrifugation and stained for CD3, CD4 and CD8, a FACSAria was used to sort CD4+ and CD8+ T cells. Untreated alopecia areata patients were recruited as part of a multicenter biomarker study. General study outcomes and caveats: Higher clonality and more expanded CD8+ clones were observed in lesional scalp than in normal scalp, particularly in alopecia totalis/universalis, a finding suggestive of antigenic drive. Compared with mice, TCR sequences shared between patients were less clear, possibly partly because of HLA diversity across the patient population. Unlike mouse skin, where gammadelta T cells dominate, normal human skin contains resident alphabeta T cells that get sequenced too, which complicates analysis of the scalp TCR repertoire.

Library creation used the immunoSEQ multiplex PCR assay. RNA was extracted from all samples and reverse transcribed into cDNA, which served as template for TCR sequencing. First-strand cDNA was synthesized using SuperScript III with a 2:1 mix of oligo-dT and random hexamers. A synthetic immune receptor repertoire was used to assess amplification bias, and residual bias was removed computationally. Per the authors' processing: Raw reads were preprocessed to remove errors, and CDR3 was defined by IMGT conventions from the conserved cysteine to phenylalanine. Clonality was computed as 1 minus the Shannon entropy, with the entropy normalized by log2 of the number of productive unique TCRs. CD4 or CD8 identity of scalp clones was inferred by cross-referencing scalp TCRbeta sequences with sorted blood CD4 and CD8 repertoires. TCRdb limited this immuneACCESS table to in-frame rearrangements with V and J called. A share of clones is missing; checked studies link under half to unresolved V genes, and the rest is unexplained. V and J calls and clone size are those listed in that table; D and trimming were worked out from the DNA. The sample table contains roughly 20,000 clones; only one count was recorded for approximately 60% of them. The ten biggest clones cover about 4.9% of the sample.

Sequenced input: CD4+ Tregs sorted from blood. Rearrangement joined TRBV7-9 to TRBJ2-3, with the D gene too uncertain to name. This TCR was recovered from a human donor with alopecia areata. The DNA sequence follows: TGTGCCAGCAGCCCGGTGACCATCGATACGCAGTATTTT. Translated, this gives CASSPVTIDTQYF.